This TCR beta chain is drawn from a study of cytomegalovirus exposure and HLA in healthy donors. General study results and limits: Some V segments, including TRBV6-2 and TRBV6-3, were excluded as indistinguishable.

As for this clone: No antigen is known for it.

The germline V gene encodes CDR1 SGHRS and CDR2 YFSETQ. The CDR3 extends over 15 amino acids. Trimming removed 0 bases from V and 4 bases from J; junction bases left unmatched: 3. Primers included in the PCR were 60 Vbeta and 13 Jbeta primers. This table comes from immunoSEQ multiplex PCR, and its TCRdb copy is limited to in-frame clones, with some not included. The sample records about 52,000 clones, 55% to 65% being singletons. This sequence joins TRBV5-1 and TRBJ2-5, with 10 bases lining up with TRBD1. The TCR was taken from a human donor in good health. Sequencing was carried out using PBMCs. The CDR3 is CASSLGDRGGETQYF. In DNA, the CDR3 is TGCGCCAGCAGCTTGGGGGACAGGGGAGGAGAGACCCAGTACTTC.